These 6 T cell receptor beta chains share one sample of origin, sequenced in a study of response to subunit inactivated influenza vaccine. MiXCR was run by TCRdb on the RT-PCR reads, yielding one entry per CDR3 protein. This sample has about 520,000 distinct CDR3 sequences, with about 25% found just once. The material sequenced was CD4+ T cells sorted from PBMCs, taken 5 days after vaccination. These receptor sequences come from a man in his fifties who received an inactivated influenza vaccine.

The chain carries TRBV7-6 and TRBJ2-5, with D unclear. The CDR3 runs 13 residues. Trimming stripped 4 bases from V and 4 bases from J, with 10 bases between. Looked up from germline, CDR1 is SGHVS and CDR2 is FNYEAQ. The CDR3 region has the DNA TGTGCCAGCAGCTCCGTACGCGGAGAGACCCAGTACTTC. Translated, it gives CASSSVRGETQYF.

This sequence joins TRBV4-1 and TRBJ2-2; 9 positions match TRBD1. Trimming took 3 bases from V and 6 from J; bases not matched to a gene: 11. CDR3 length: 17 amino acids. CDR1 is MGHRA, CDR2 YSYEKL, per germline. The CDR3 DNA reads TGCGCCAGCAGCCACACAGGACAGGGGCGCAAGGCCGGGGAGCTGTTTTTT. It translates to CASSHTGQGRKAGELFF.

This clonotype has only a few counts. The V call is TRBV5-1, the J call TRBJ2-1; D unclear. V was cut by 4 bases and J by 10 bases, with 9 bases left in between. Per the germline V gene, CDR1 is SGHRS and CDR2 is YFSETQ. The CDR3 length is 11 residues. CDR3 region: CASSVRSEQFF. As DNA, the CDR3 is TGCGCCAGCAGCGTTAGGAGCGAGCAGTTCTTC.

The chain recombines TRBV15 with TRBJ2-5, with D maybe TRBD2 (7 bases). Trimming took 3 bases from V and 8 from J, leaving 16 bases between them. CDR3 size: 14 residues. Germline CDR1 and CDR2: LNHNV and YYDKDF (reference sequence). In DNA form, the CDR3 reads TGTGCCACCAGCAGTAGGGGGGGCCTGGGAACCCAGTACTTC. Its translation is CATSSRGGLGTQYF.

The sample holds a few counts of this clonotype. The chain links TRBV7-9 to TRBJ2-5; tentatively, D is TRBD1 (6 bases). The CDR3 contains 13 residues. Trimming took 4 bases from V and 0 from J, leaving 6 bases between them. CDR1 is SEHNR and CDR2 is FQNEAQ in the germline V gene (reference sequence). CDR3 residues: CASSWDNQETQYF. For the CDR3, the DNA is TGTGCCAGCAGCTGGGACAACCAAGAGACCCAGTACTTC. Variable domain in full (rest from reference TRBV7-9 and TRBJ2-5): DTGVSQNPRHKITKRGQNVTFRCDPISEHNRLYWYRQTLGQGPEFLTYFQNEAQLEKSRLLSDRFSAERPKGSFSTLEIQRTEQGDSAMYLCASSWDNQETQYFGPGTRLLVL.

This clonotype turned up a few times. The rearrangement joins TRBV24-1 to TRBJ2-5, with D possibly called TRBD1 or TRBD2 (5 bases each). Per germline, CDR1 KGHDR and CDR2 SFDVKD. Trimming took off 3 bases at V and 5 bases at J, with 18 bases between the two ends. The CDR3 extends over 16 amino acids. CDR3: CATSDPGPQVGETQYF. The CDR3 coding sequence is TGTGCCACCAGTGATCCGGGACCGCAAGTCGGGGAGACCCAGTACTTC.